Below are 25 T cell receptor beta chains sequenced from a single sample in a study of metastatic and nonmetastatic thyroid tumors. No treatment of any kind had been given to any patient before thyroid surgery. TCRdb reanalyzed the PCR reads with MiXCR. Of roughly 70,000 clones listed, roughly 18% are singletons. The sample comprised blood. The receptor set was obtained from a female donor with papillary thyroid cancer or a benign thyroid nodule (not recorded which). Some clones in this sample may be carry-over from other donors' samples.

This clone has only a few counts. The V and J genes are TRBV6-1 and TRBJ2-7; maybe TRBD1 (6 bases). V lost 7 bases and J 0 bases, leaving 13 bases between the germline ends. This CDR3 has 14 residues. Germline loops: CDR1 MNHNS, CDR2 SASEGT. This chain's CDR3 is CASTTGGHSYEQYF. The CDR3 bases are TGTGCCAGCACGACAGGCGGGCACTCCTACGAGCAGTACTTC.

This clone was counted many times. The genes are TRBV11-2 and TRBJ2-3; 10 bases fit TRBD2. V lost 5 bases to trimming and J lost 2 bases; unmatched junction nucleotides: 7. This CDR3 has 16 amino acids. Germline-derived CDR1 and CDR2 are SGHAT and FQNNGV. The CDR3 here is CASSPNLAGATDTQYF. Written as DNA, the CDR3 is TGTGCCAGCAGCCCCAACCTAGCGGGAGCCACAGATACGCAGTATTTT.

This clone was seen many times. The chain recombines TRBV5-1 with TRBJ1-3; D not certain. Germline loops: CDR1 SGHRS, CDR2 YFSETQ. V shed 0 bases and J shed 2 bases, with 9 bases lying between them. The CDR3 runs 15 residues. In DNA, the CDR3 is TGCGCCAGCAGCTTGGAATCCCAGCCTGGAAACACCATATATTTT. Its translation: CASSLESQPGNTIYF.

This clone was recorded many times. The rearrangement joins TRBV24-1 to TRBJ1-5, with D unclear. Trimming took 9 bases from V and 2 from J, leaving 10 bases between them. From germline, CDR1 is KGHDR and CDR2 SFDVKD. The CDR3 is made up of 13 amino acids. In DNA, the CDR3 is TGTGCCACCCAACTCGGCGGCAATCAGCCCCAGCATTTT. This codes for CATQLGGNQPQHF.

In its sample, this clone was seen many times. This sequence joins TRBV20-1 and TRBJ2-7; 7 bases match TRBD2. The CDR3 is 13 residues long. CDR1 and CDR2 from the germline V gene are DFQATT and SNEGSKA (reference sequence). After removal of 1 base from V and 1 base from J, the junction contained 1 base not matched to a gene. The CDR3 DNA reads TGCAGTGCTAGAGGGCGGGAGTCCTACGAGCAGTACTTC. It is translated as CSARGRESYEQYF.

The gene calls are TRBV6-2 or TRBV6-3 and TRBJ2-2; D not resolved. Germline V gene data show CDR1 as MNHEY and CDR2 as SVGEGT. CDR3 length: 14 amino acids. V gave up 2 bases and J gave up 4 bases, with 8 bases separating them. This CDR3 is CASSYGWGTGELFF. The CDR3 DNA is TGTGCCAGCAGTTACGGATGGGGCACCGGGGAGCTGTTTTTT.

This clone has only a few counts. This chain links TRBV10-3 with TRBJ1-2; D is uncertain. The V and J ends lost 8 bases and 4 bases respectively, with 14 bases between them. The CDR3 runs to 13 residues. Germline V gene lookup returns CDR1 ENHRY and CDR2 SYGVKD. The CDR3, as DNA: TGTGCCATCGGGAAGCCTAACAGCTATGGCTACACCTTC. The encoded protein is CAIGKPNSYGYTF.

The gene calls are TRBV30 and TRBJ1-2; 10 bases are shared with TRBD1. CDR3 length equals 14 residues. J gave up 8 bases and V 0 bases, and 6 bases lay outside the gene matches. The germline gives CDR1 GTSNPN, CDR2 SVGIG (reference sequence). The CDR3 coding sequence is TGTGCCTGGAGTGTGGGACAGGGGACGACCGGCTACACCTTC. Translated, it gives CAWSVGQGTTGYTF. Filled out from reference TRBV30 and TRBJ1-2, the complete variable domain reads SQTIHQWPATLVQPVGSPLSLECTVEGTSNPNLYWYRQAAGRGLQLLFYSVGIGQISSEVPQNLSASRPQDRQFILSSKKLLLSDSGFYLCAWSVGQGTTGYTFGSGTRLTVV.

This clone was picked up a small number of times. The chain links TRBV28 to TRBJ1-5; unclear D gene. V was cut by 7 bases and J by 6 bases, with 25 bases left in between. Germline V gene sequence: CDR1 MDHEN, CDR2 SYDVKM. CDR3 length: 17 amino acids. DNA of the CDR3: TGTGCCAGCACCCTCCTCAAGTGGCTCGAATGGGGTCAGCCCCAGCATTTT. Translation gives CASTLLKWLEWGQPQHF.

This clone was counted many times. The CDR3 protein is CASSTLPSSSYEQYF. Here the CDR3 DNA reads TGTGCCAGTAGTACTCTTCCCTCATCTAGTTACGAGCAGTACTTC. This chain joins TRBV19 and TRBJ2-7; D gene uncertain. V was shortened by 4 bases and J by 4 bases, with 17 bases between the two germline ends. The CDR3 sequence is 15 residues long. CDR1 LNHDA and CDR2 SQIVND come from the germline V gene (reference sequence).

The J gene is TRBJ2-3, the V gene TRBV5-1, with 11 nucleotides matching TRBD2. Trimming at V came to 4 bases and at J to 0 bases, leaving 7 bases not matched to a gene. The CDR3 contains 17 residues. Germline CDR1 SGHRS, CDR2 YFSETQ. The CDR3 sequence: CASSDLAGGPSTDTQYF. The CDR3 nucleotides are TGCGCCAGCAGCGACTTAGCGGGAGGGCCCAGCACAGATACGCAGTATTTT.

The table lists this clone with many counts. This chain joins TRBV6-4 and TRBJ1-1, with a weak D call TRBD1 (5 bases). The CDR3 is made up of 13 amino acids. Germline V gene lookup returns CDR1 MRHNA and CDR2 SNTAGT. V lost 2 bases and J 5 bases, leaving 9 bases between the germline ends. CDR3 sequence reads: CASSDTWGTEAFF. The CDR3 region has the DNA TGTGCCAGCAGTGACACATGGGGGACTGAAGCTTTCTTT.

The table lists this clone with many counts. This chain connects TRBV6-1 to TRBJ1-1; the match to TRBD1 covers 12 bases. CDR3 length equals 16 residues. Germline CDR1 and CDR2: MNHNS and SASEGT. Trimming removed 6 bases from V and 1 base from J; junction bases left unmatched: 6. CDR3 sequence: CASRDPGQGANTEAFF. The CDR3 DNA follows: TGTGCCAGCAGAGATCCGGGACAGGGGGCGAACACTGAAGCTTTCTTT.

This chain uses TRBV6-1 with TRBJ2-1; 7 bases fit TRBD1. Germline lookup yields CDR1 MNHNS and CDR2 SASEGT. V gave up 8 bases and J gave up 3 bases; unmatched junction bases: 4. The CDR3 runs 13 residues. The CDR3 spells CASFRGNYNEQFF. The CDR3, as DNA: TGTGCCAGCTTCAGGGGGAACTACAATGAGCAGTTCTTC.

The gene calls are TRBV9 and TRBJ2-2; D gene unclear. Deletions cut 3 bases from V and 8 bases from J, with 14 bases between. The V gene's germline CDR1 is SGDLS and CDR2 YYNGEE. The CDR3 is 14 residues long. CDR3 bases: TGTGCCAGCAGCGCTAGGACGTCGTCAGGGGAGCTGTTTTTT. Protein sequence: CASSARTSSGELFF.

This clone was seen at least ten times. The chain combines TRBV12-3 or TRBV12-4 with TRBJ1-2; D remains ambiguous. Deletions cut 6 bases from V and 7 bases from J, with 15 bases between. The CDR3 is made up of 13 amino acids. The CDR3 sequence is CASRAGPGAGYTF. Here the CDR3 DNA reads TGTGCCAGCAGGGCTGGACCGGGAGCTGGCTACACCTTC.

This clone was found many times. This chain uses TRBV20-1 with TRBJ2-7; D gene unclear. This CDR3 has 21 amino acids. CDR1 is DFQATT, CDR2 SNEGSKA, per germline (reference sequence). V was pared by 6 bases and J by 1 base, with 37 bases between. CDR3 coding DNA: TGCAGTGCAACAGACACCGCCGCGGACCGCTCAGTGTTCGCCCTTTCCTACGAGCAGTACTTC. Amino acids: CSATDTAADRSVFALSYEQYF.

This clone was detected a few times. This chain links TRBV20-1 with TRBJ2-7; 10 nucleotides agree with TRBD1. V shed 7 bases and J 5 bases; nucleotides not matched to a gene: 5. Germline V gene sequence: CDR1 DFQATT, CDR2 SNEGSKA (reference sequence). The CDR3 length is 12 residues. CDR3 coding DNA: TGCAGTGTGGGACAGGGGACAAACGAGCAGTACTTC. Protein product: CSVGQGTNEQYF.

CDR3 bases: TGTGCCAGCAGCCTCGGGTCAGGTCTTGGAAACACCATATATTTT. This sequence encodes CASSLGSGLGNTIYF. The rearrangement joins TRBV11-2 to TRBJ1-3; D gene unclear. V gave up 5 bases and J gave up 3 bases, with 14 bases separating them. The CDR3 is made up of 15 amino acids. Germline CDR1 reads SGHAT; CDR2 reads FQNNGV. Full variable domain (outside the CDR3, taken from reference TRBV11-2 and TRBJ1-3): EAGVAQSPRYKIIEKRQSVAFWCNPISGHATLYWYQQILGQGPKLLIQFQNNGVVDDSQLPKDRFSAERLKGVDSTLKIQPAKLEDSAVYLCASSLGSGLGNTIYFGEGSWLTVV.

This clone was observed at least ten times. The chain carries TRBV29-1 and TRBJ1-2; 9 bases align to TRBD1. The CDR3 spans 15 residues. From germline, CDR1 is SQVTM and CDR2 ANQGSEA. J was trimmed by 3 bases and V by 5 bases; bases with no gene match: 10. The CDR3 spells CSVKSGTGRYYGYTF. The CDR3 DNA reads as TGCAGCGTTAAGTCCGGGACAGGGAGATACTATGGCTACACCTTC. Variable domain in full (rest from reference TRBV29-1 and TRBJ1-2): SAVISQKPSRDICQRGTSLTIQCQVDSQVTMMFWYRQQPGQSLTLIATANQGSEATYESGFVIDKFPISRPNLTFSTLTVSNMSPEDSSIYLCSVKSGTGRYYGYTFGSGTRLTVV.

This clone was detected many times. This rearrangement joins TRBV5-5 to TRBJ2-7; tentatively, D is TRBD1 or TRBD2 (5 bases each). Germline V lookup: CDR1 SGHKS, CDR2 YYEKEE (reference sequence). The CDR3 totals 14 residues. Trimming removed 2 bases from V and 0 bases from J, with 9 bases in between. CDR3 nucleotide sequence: TGTGCCAGCAGCTTCGGGGCCAGCTCCTACGAGCAGTACTTC. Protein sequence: CASSFGASSYEQYF.

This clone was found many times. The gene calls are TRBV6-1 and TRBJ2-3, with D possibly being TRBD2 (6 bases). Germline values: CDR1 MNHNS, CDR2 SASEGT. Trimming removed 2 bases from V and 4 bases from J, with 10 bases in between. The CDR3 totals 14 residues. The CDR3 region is CASSERTGADTQYF. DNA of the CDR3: TGTGCCAGCAGTGAACGAACGGGGGCAGATACGCAGTATTTT.

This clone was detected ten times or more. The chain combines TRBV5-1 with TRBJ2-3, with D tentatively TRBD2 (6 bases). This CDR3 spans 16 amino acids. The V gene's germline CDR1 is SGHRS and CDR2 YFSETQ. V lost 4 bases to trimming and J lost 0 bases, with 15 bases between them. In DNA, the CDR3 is TGCGCCAGCAGCCCCGGACTACTTTCTAGCACAGATACGCAGTATTTT. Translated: CASSPGLLSSTDTQYF.

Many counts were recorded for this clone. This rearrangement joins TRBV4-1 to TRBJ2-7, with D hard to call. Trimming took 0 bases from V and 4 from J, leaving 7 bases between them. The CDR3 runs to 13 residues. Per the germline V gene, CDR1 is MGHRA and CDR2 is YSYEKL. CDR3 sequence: CASSQDLSYEQYF. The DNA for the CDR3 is TGCGCCAGCAGCCAAGATTTGTCTTACGAGCAGTACTTC.

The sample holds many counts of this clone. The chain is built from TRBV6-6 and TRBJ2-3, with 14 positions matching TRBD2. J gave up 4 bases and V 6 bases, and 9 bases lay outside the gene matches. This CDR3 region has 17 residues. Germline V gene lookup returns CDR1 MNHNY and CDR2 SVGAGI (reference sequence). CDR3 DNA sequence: TGTGCCAGCAGGGTCCCGGGACTAGCGGGAGAGGCAGATACGCAGTATTTT. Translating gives CASRVPGLAGEADTQYF.